Listed here are 30 T cell receptor beta chains from one sample, sequenced in a study of beta chain features in type 1 diabetes. Study-wide points: Significant though moderate, a shortening of TCRB CDR3s appeared in all four CD4+ subsets of Type 1 diabetes patients.

Sequencing targeted expressed TCRB transcripts, as all isolated RNA had been reverse transcribed. TCRdb keeps only in-frame clones here, not all; method: immunoSEQ multiplex PCR. The sample shows 93,000 or so clones, approximately 30% of them seen only once. The antigens of these receptors remain unknown. Source material: central memory CD4+ T cells from blood. The source of these receptors is a woman aged 18-29 years with type 1 diabetes.

This clone has a count of ten or more. The chain couples TRBV5-1 to TRBJ2-1; 10 nucleotides agree with TRBD2. The germline V gene has CDR1 SGHRS and CDR2 YFSETQ. The CDR3 runs 19 residues. Trimming removed 2 bases from V and 4 bases from J; junction bases left unmatched: 15. CDR3 residues: CASSFGSWTSGLQYNEQFF. The DNA for the CDR3 is TGCGCCAGCAGCTTTGGCAGTTGGACTAGCGGACTTCAGTACAATGAGCAGTTCTTC.

J is TRBJ2-1 and V is TRBV6-5; D might be TRBD1 (5 bases). The germline V gene encodes CDR1 MNHEY and CDR2 SVGAGI. The CDR3 is 13 amino acids. V was cut by 6 bases and J by 10 bases, with 16 bases left in between. The CDR3 DNA reads as TGTGCCAGCAGACTCTCCAAGGGGCGGGAGCAGTTCTTC. Amino acid sequence: CASRLSKGREQFF.

This sequence joins TRBV7-2 and TRBJ2-1; 7 bases fit TRBD1. The V and J ends lost 1 base and 14 bases, in that order; junction bases with no gene match: 2. Germline CDR1 SGHTA, CDR2 FQGNSA. The CDR3 is 11 amino acids. CDR3 bases: TGTGCCAGCAGCTTAGAGACAGGGAAGTTCTTC. Amino acid sequence: CASSLETGKFF.

The sample holds a few counts of this clone. The CDR3 region has the DNA TGCGCCAGCAGCCAAGATTATGGACTAGCGGCATTTTCAGATACGCAGTATTTT. As protein: CASSQDYGLAAFSDTQYF. The V call is TRBV4-3, the J call TRBJ2-3; 10 bases align to TRBD2. V trimming: 0 bases; J trimming: 4 bases; junction bases outside the gene matches: 10. The CDR3 loop spans 18 amino acids. Per germline, CDR1 LGHNA and CDR2 YSLEER.

This clone turned up a few times. The chain carries TRBV6-1 and TRBJ2-1; 8 bases are shared with TRBD1. The CDR3 has 13 amino acids. V was pared by 3 bases and J by 7 bases, with 2 bases of the junction left unmatched. Germline V gives CDR1 MNHNS, CDR2 SASEGT. The CDR3: CASSDQGANEQFF. The CDR3 region has the DNA TGTGCCAGCAGTGACCAGGGGGCAAATGAGCAGTTCTTC.

This clone was counted between two and nine times. The chain recombines TRBV7-2 with TRBJ2-3, with 9 bases aligning to TRBD2. Germline lookup yields CDR1 SGHTA and CDR2 FQGNSA. The junction had 5 bases not matched to a gene; V was cut back by 7 bases and J by 3 bases. The CDR3 has 14 amino acids. The CDR3 here is CASKLSGSTDTQYF. In DNA, the CDR3 is TGTGCCAGCAAGCTTAGCGGGAGTACAGATACGCAGTATTTT.

The chain recombines TRBV12-5 with TRBJ2-1; 8 bases agree with TRBD2. This CDR3 is 15 amino acids long. V shed 8 bases, J shed 1 base, and the junction held 7 bases outside the gene matches. Germline V CDR1 and CDR2: LGHNT, FRNRAP. The CDR3 region has the DNA TGTGCTAGTTTGGCGGGGGGAACTTCCTACAATGAGCAGTTCTTC. It yields the protein CASLAGGTSYNEQFF.

For the CDR3, the DNA is TGCAGCGTTAGCTCGGACAGGGTCTACGAGCAGTACTTC. The encoded protein is CSVSSDRVYEQYF. The chain employs TRBV29-1 and TRBJ2-7; 8 nucleotides agree with TRBD1. The V gene end was trimmed by 5 bases and the J gene end by 3 bases; junction bases not matched to a gene: 6. The length of the CDR3 is 13 residues. CDR1 is SQVTM, CDR2 ANQGSEA, per germline.

This clone was detected a few times. The chain is built from TRBV7-3 and TRBJ2-6; D call uncertain. Germline V gives CDR1 SGHTA, CDR2 FQGTGA. V dropped 5 bases and J dropped 4 bases, with 24 bases sitting between them. The CDR3 covers 19 residues. CDR3 region: CASSPRGHLLSSGANVLTF. The CDR3 region has the DNA TGTGCCAGCAGCCCCCGAGGTCATCTTCTTTCCTCCGGGGCCAACGTCCTGACTTTC.

The chain carries TRBV19 and TRBJ2-2; D is unresolved. CDR1 is LNHDA and CDR2 is SQIVND in the germline V gene (reference sequence). V was clipped by 7 bases and J by 0 bases, with 9 bases between them. The CDR3 contains 14 residues. Here the CDR3 DNA reads TGTGCCAGTATGCGGTTCGCGAACACCGGGGAGCTGTTTTTT. The encoded protein is CASMRFANTGELFF.

The chain joins TRBV9 to TRBJ1-1; 8 bases line up with TRBD1. This CDR3 region has 15 residues. Unmatched junction bases numbered 5, after V lost 2 bases and J lost 2 bases. Germline CDR1 SGDLS, CDR2 YYNGEE. For the CDR3, the DNA is TGTGCCAGCAGCGTCCGGGACAGGCTAAACACTGAAGCTTTCTTT. Encoded protein: CASSVRDRLNTEAFF.

This chain uses TRBV2 with TRBJ2-3, with 13 positions matching TRBD2. There are 17 residues in the CDR3. From germline, CDR1 is SNHLY and CDR2 FYNNEI. V dropped 4 bases and J dropped 2; count of bases not matched to a gene: 6. CDR3 amino acids: CASSGLAGGDFTDTQYF. The CDR3 DNA follows: TGTGCCAGCAGTGGACTAGCGGGAGGAGACTTCACAGATACGCAGTATTTT.

The CDR3: CASTKKDTQYF. CDR3 DNA sequence: TGTGCCAGCACTAAGAAGGATACGCAGTATTTT. V and J are TRBV11-3 and TRBJ2-3; D gene ambiguous. Germline CDR1 is SGHNT and CDR2 is YENEEA. V lost 7 bases to trimming and J lost 6 bases, with 8 bases between them. The CDR3 is 11 residues long.

This clone has just a few counts. This chain uses TRBV11-2 with TRBJ2-3; tentatively, D is TRBD1 (5 bases). This CDR3 is 13 amino acids long. The V gene's germline CDR1 is SGHAT and CDR2 FQNNGV. V lost 3 bases to trimming and J lost 5 bases, with 9 bases between them. The CDR3 DNA follows: TGTGCCAGCAGCTTGGCAGGGCTAGATACGCAGTATTTT. It encodes CASSLAGLDTQYF.

The V and J genes are TRBV29-1 and TRBJ2-1; the match to TRBD2 covers 9 bases. The junction had 14 bases not matched to a gene; V was cut back by 2 bases and J by 6 bases. The CDR3 covers 17 residues. Germline V gives CDR1 SQVTM, CDR2 ANQGSEA. The CDR3 sequence: CSVERAGGPVSRNEQFF. In nucleotides, the CDR3 is TGCAGCGTTGAAAGGGCGGGAGGGCCGGTTAGTCGCAATGAGCAGTTCTTC.

This clone has a handful of counts. The chain employs TRBV5-1 and TRBJ1-5, with 7 bases aligning to TRBD1. Germline trimming cut 8 bases from V and 0 bases from J; bases unmatched to any gene: 17. The CDR3 extends over 18 amino acids. Germline lookup yields CDR1 SGHRS and CDR2 YFSETQ. CDR3 bases: TGCGCCAGTACACCTGATCGGGGGACAGCTGATAGCAATCAGCCCCAGCATTTT. This translates into CASTPDRGTADSNQPQHF.

This clone was counted only a few times. The J gene is TRBJ2-1, the V gene TRBV7-2, with D possibly matching TRBD2 (6 bases). The V end lost 1 base, the J end lost 12 bases, and 13 bases lay between the germline ends. This CDR3 spans 13 amino acids. Germline V gene sequence: CDR1 SGHTA, CDR2 FQGNSA. The CDR3 DNA reads TGTGCCAGCAGCTTAGAGTTGGGAGGCAGGCAGTTCTTC. Translated: CASSLELGGRQFF.

V gene TRBV6-5 combines with J gene TRBJ2-2, with TRBD1 as a possible D gene (5 bases). V gave up 8 bases and J gave up 5 bases, with 15 bases separating them. Looked up from germline, CDR1 is MNHEY and CDR2 is SVGAGI. CDR3 size: 14 residues. As DNA, the CDR3 is TGTGCCAGCCGACGACAGCCTGAGACCGGGGAGCTGTTTTTT. Protein product: CASRRQPETGELFF.

This chain connects TRBV29-1 to TRBJ1-2; D call uncertain. V gave up 4 bases and J gave up 7 bases, with 10 bases separating them. The germline gives CDR1 SQVTM, CDR2 ANQGSEA. The CDR3 covers 11 residues. CDR3 coding DNA: TGCAGCGTTGCCCAGGTACTTGGCTACACCTTC. Translation gives CSVAQVLGYTF.

V gene TRBV5-4 combines with J gene TRBJ2-3; D remains ambiguous. This CDR3 region has 15 residues. The V gene's germline CDR1 is SGHNT and CDR2 YYREEE (reference sequence). V was shortened by 1 base and J by 1 base, with 10 bases between the two germline ends. The chain's CDR3 is CASSLSIRGTDTQYF. CDR3 nucleotides: TGTGCCAGCAGCTTGAGTATCCGGGGCACAGATACGCAGTATTTT. Complete variable domain (other parts from reference TRBV5-4 and TRBJ2-3): ETGVTQSPTHLIKTRGQQVTLRCSSQSGHNTVSWYQQALGQGPQFIFQYYREEENGRGNFPPRFSGLQFPNYSSELNVNALELDDSALYLCASSLSIRGTDTQYFGPGTRLTVL.

This chain joins TRBV4-2 and TRBJ2-1, with D tentatively TRBD2 (6 bases). V was clipped by 1 base and J by 4 bases, with 17 bases between them. The length of the CDR3 is 17 residues. CDR1 LGHNA and CDR2 YNFKEQ come from the germline V gene. In DNA form, the CDR3 reads TGTGCCAGCAGCCAAGGGACCGGGAGTCTGGGGTACAATGAGCAGTTCTTC. Protein sequence: CASSQGTGSLGYNEQFF.

This clone was observed a few times. The chain carries TRBV7-2 and TRBJ2-3; D is unresolved. This CDR3 has 13 residues. Germline CDR1 is SGHTA and CDR2 is FQGNSA. V gave up 5 bases and J gave up 2 bases, with 8 bases separating them. CDR3 protein: CASSRDNTDTQYF. Here the CDR3 DNA reads TGTGCCAGCAGCCGAGACAACACAGATACGCAGTATTTT. Together with reference TRBV7-2 and TRBJ2-3, the CDR3 gives the full variable domain: GAGVSQSPSNKVTEKGKDVELRCDPISGHTALYWYRQSLGQGLEFLIYFQGNSAPDKSGLPSDRFSAERTGGSVSTLTIQRTQQEDSAVYLCASSRDNTDTQYFGPGTRLTVL.

This clone was counted only a few times. The chain is built from TRBV19 and TRBJ1-4; D is unresolved. The V and J ends lost 0 bases and 6 bases respectively, with 11 bases between them. Per the germline V gene, CDR1 is LNHDA and CDR2 is SQIVND (reference sequence). This CDR3 has 15 residues. The CDR3, as DNA: TGTGCCAGTAGTATAGATCCGGGTTGGGATGAAAAACTGTTTTTT. This translates into CASSIDPGWDEKLFF.

This clone was picked up a small number of times. This rearrangement joins TRBV19 to TRBJ1-2; 8 nucleotides line up with TRBD1. The J segment lost 0 bases and the V segment lost 7 bases, leaving 10 bases of the junction unmatched. Germline CDR1 and CDR2: LNHDA and SQIVND (reference sequence). The CDR3 loop spans 16 amino acids. The CDR3 bases are TGTGCCAGTACCTATGCAGGGGGCGCGACTAACTATGGCTACACCTTC. This translates into CASTYAGGATNYGYTF.

The chain joins TRBV19 to TRBJ2-2; 9 nucleotides align to TRBD1. The germline V gene encodes CDR1 LNHDA and CDR2 SQIVND (reference sequence). This CDR3 is 16 amino acids long. Germline trimming cut 4 bases from V and 0 bases from J; bases unmatched to any gene: 3. CDR3 bases: TGTGCCAGTAGTACCCGGACAGGGGCGAACACCGGGGAGCTGTTTTTT. Translation gives CASSTRTGANTGELFF.

The chain combines TRBV4-1 with TRBJ2-1; weak D call: TRBD2 (5 bases). CDR1 and CDR2 from the germline V gene are MGHRA and YSYEKL. V was cut by 0 bases and J by 6 bases, with 24 bases left in between. The CDR3 consists of 19 residues. CDR3 sequence reads: CASSQDAGSAHPGRNEQFF. CDR3 DNA sequence: TGCGCCAGCAGCCAAGACGCGGGCTCGGCACACCCTGGTCGCAATGAGCAGTTCTTC.

V and J are TRBV10-3 and TRBJ1-4, with D perhaps TRBD1 (5 bases). This CDR3 has 12 amino acids. V was trimmed by 6 bases and J by 4 bases, leaving 6 bases between them. CDR1 is ENHRY and CDR2 is SYGVKD in the germline V gene. The CDR3 region is CAIRGDNEKLFF. CDR3 nucleotides: TGTGCCATCAGAGGGGATAATGAAAAACTGTTTTTT.

The chain uses TRBV29-1 and TRBJ1-5, with TRBD1 identical over 12 bases. Germline V gene sequence: CDR1 SQVTM, CDR2 ANQGSEA. The J segment lost 4 bases and the V segment lost 6 bases, leaving 1 base of the junction unmatched. The CDR3 has 13 residues. The DNA for the CDR3 is TGCAGCGTGGGACAGGGGGCGAATCAGCCCCAGCATTTT. Translating gives CSVGQGANQPQHF. Variable domain in full (rest from reference TRBV29-1 and TRBJ1-5): SAVISQKPSRDICQRGTSLTIQCQVDSQVTMMFWYRQQPGQSLTLIATANQGSEATYESGFVIDKFPISRPNLTFSTLTVSNMSPEDSSIYLCSVGQGANQPQHFGDGTRLSIL.

The chain links TRBV5-4 to TRBJ2-3; no clear D gene. The CDR3 extends over 15 amino acids. CDR1 SGHNT and CDR2 YYREEE come from the germline V gene (reference sequence). The V end lost 5 bases, the J end lost 2 bases, and 15 bases lay between the germline ends. CDR3: CASRAQSVHTDTQYF. The CDR3 nucleotides read TGTGCCAGCAGGGCACAGTCCGTGCACACAGATACGCAGTATTTT.

This clone appeared a few times. J is TRBJ2-1 and V is TRBV5-4; D might be TRBD2 (6 bases). The V gene's germline CDR1 is SGHNT and CDR2 YYREEE (reference sequence). The CDR3 has 15 residues. Trimming pared 0 bases from V and 3 bases from J, leaving 10 bases between. The CDR3 coding sequence is TGTGCCAGCAGCTTGGCGGGCGGGAACTACAATGAGCAGTTCTTC. Its protein is CASSLAGGNYNEQFF.